This entry describes one TCR beta chain. Its antigen is not known. This entry belongs to a study of T cell responses to AZD1222 COVID-19 vaccine. Study results and limitations: The CD4 TCRs associated with vaccination extended across spike and predominated at 160-218 and 743-854. Increased Spike-specific TCR breadth and depth were observed after two AZD1222 doses. Only a handful of AZD1222 recipients, roughly 6 in all, had baseline seropositivity.

The CDR3 spans 15 residues. The V end was cut by 0 bases, the J end by 2 bases, with 8 bases between. In germline, CDR1 is LGHNA, CDR2 YSLEER. Generated by immunoSEQ multiplex PCR, the TCRdb table keeps only in-frame clones and is missing some. Of about 120,000 clones in the sample, roughly nine tenths were seen once. This sample comprised peripheral blood, obtained on day 0 of AZD1222 vaccination. The V gene is TRBV4-3, the J gene TRBJ1-5; no definite D call. This TCR was recovered from an adult in good health. CDR3: CASSQEAPGNQPQHF. For the CDR3, the DNA is TGCGCCAGCAGCCAAGAGGCTCCAGGCAATCAGCCCCAGCATTTT.